This section outlines one T cell receptor beta chain sequence together with its context. This sample is drawn from a study of cytomegalovirus exposure and HLA in healthy donors. Across the study: Among the approximately 400 genotyped donors, around 85% were placed in the Caucasian-associated ancestry cluster.

The V and J ends lost 4 bases and 5 bases, in that order; junction bases with no gene match: 9. Germline assignment: CDR1 MRHNA and CDR2 SNTAGT. The CDR3 extends over 15 amino acids. Primers for the PCR totalled 60 Vbeta and 13 Jbeta. Sequencing used immunoSEQ multiplex PCR; TCRdb keeps in-frame clones, though not all of them. The sample yields some 130,000 clones, about 84% seen once. The receptor's source is a boy aged 5-17 years in good health and CMV-seronegative. This chain joins TRBV6-4 and TRBJ2-3; 7 nucleotides align to TRBD2. Sample: PBMCs. The CDR3 DNA sequence: TGTGCCAGCAGTGTTGATGGCGGGAGAATAGATACGCAGTATTTT. It translates to CASSVDGGRIDTQYF.